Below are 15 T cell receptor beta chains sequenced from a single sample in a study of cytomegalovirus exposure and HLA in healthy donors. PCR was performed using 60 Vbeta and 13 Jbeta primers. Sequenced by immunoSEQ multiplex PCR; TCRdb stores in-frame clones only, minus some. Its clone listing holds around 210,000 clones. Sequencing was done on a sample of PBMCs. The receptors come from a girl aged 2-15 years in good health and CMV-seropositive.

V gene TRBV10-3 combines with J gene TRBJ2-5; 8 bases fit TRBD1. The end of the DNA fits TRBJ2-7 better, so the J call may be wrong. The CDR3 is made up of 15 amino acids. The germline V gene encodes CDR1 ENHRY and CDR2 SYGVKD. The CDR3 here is CAISADRANSYEQYF. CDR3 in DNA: TGTGCCATCAGTGCGGACAGGGCCAACTCCTACGAGCAGTACTTC.

CDR3 residues: CASSVDRGRDETQYF. The CDR3 bases are TGCGCCAGCAGCGTGGACAGGGGGCGCGACGAGACCCAGTACTTC. The chain couples TRBV5-1 to TRBJ2-5; TRBD1 aligns across 11 bases. CDR3 length equals 15 residues. CDR1 and CDR2 from the germline V gene are SGHRS and YFSETQ. Germline trimming cut 4 bases from V and 5 bases from J; bases unmatched to any gene: 7.

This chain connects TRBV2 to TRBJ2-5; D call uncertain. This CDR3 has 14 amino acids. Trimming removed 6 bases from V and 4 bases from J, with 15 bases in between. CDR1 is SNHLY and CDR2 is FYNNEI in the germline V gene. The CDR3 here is CASSPSDNLETQYF. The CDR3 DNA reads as TGTGCCAGCAGCCCCAGTGACAATCTAGAGACCCAGTACTTC.

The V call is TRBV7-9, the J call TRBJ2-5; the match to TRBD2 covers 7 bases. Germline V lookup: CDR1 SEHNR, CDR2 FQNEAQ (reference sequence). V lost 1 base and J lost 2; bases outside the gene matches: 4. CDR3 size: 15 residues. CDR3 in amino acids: CASSLGAGRQETQYF. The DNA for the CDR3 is TGTGCCAGCAGCTTAGGAGCGGGAAGACAAGAGACCCAGTACTTC.

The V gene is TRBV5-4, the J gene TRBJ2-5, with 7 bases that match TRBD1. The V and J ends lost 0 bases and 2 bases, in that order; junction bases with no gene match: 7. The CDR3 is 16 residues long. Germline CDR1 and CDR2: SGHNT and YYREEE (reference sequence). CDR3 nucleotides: TGTGCCAGCAGCTTGGGACCACCGGGACAGCAAGAGACCCAGTACTTC. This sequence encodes CASSLGPPGQQETQYF.

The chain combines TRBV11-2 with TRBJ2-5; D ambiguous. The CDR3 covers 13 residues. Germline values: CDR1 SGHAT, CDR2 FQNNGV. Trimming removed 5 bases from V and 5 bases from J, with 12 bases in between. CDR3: CASSPRSRETQYF. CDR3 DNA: TGTGCCAGCAGCCCCCGGAGCCGGGAGACCCAGTACTTC.

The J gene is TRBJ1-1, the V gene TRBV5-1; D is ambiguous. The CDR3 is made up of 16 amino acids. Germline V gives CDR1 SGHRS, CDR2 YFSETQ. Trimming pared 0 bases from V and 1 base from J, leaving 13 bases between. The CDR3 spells CASSLGLGVTNTEAFF. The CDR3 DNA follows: TGCGCCAGCAGCTTGGGTCTCGGAGTTACGAACACTGAAGCTTTCTTT.

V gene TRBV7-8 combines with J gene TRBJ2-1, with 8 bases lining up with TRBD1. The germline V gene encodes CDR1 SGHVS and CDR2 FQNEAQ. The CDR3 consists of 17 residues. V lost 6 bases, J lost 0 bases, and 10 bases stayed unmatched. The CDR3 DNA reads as TGTGCCAGCAGTCACACACCAGGGGGCAGCTCCTACAATGAGCAGTTCTTC. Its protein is CASSHTPGGSSYNEQFF.

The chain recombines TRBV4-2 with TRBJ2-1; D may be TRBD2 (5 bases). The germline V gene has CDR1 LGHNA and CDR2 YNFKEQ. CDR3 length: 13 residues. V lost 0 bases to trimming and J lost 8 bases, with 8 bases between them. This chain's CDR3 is CASSQEAGDEQFF. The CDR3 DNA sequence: TGTGCCAGCAGCCAAGAGGCGGGCGATGAGCAGTTCTTC.

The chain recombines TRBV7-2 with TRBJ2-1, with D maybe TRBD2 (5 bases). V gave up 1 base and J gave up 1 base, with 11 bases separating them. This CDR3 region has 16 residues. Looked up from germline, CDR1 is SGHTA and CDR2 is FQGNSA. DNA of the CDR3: TGTGCCAGCAGCTTAGTGGGGAGACGGTCCTACAATGAGCAGTTCTTC. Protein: CASSLVGRRSYNEQFF.

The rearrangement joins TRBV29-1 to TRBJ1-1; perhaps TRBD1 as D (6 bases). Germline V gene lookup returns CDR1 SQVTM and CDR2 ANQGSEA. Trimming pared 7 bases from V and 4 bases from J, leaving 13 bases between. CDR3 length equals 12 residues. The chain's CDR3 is CSALQGTTEAFF. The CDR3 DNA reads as TGCAGCGCTTTACAGGGAACCACTGAAGCTTTCTTT.

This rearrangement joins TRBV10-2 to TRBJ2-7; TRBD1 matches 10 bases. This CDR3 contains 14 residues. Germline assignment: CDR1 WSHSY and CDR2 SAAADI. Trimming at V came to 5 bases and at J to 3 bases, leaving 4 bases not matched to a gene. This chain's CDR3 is CASSRDRGRYEQYF. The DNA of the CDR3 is TGCGCCAGCAGTCGGGACAGGGGACGCTACGAGCAGTACTTC.

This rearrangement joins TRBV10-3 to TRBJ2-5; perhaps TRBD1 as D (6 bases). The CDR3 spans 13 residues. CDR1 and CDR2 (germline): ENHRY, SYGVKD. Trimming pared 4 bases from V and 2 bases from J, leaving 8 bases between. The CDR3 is CAISGGQQETQYF. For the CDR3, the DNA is TGTGCCATCAGTGGGGGGCAACAAGAGACCCAGTACTTC.

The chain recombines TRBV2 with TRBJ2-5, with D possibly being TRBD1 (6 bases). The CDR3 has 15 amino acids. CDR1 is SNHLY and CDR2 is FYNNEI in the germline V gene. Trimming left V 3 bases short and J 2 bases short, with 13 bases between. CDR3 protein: CASSDQGQPQETQYF. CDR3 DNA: TGTGCCAGCAGTGACCAAGGACAGCCTCAAGAGACCCAGTACTTC.

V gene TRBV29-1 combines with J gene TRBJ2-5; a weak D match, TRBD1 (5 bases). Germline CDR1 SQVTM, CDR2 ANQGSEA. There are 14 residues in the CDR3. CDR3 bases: TGCAGTACAAGGGGCTACGACAAATCCCCGGCCCAGTACTTC. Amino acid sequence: CSTRGYDKSPAQYF.